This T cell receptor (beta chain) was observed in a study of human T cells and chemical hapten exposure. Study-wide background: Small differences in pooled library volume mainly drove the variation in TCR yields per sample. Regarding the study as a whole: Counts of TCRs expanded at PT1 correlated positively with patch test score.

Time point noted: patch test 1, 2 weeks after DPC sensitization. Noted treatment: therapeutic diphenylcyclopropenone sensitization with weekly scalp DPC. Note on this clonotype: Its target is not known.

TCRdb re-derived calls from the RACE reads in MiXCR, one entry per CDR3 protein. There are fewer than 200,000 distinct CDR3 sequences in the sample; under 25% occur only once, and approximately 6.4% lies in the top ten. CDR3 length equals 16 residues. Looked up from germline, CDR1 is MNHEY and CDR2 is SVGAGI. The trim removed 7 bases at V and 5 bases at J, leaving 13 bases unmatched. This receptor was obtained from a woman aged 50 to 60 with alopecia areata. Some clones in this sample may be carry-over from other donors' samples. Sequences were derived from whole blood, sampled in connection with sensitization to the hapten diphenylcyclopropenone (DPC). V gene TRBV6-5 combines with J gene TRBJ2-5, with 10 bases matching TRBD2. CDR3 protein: CASTSPSGRGGETQYF. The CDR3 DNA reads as TGTGCCAGCACTTCACCTAGCGGGAGAGGGGGGGAGACCCAGTACTTC.